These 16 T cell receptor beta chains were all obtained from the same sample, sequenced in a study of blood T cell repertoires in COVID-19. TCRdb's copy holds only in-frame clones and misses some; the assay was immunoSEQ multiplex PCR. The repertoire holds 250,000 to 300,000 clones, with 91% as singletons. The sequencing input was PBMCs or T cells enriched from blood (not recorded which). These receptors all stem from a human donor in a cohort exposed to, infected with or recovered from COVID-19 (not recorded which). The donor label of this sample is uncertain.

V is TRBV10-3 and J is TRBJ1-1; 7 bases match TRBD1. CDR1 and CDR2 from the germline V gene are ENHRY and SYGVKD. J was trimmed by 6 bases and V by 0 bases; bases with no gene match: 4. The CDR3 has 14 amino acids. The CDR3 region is CAISESSGQAEAFF. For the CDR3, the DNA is TGTGCCATCAGTGAGTCCTCAGGACAGGCTGAAGCTTTCTTT.

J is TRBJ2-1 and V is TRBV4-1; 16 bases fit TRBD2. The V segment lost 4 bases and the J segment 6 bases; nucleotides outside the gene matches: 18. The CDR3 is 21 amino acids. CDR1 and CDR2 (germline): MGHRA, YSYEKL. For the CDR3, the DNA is TGCGCCAGCAGCCGCAAACCCGTGGGACTAGCGGGGGGGCCATTCTCCAATGAGCAGTTCTTC. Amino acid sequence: CASSRKPVGLAGGPFSNEQFF.

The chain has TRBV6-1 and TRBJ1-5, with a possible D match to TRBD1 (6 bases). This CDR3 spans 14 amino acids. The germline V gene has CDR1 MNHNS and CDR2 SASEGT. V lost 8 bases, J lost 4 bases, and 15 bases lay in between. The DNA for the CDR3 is TGTGCCAGCTCCGGGGGGCGCGAAAATCAGCCCCAGCATTTT. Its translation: CASSGGRENQPQHF.

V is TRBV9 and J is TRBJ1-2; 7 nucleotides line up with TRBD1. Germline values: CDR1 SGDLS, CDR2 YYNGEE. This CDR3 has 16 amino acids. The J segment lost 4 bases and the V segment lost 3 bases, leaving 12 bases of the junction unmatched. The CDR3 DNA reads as TGTGCCAGCAGCGCGAACCTCGGGACAGCGGGCTATGGCTACACCTTC. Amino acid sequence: CASSANLGTAGYGYTF.

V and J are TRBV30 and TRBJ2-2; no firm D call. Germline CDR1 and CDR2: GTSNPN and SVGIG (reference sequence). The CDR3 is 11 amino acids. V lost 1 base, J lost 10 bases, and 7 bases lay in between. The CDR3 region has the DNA TGTGCCTGGAGTGCCTCAGTGGAGCTGTTTTTT. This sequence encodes CAWSASVELFF.

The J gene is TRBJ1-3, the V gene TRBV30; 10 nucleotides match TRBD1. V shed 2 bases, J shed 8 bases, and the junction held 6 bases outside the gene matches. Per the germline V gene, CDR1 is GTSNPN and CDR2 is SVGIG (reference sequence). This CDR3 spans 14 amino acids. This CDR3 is CAWSPGTGVDTIYF. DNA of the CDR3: TGTGCCTGGAGTCCCGGGACAGGGGTGGACACCATATATTTT. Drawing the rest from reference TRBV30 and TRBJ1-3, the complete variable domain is SQTIHQWPATLVQPVGSPLSLECTVEGTSNPNLYWYRQAAGRGLQLLFYSVGIGQISSEVPQNLSASRPQDRQFILSSKKLLLSDSGFYLCAWSPGTGVDTIYFGEGSWLTVV.

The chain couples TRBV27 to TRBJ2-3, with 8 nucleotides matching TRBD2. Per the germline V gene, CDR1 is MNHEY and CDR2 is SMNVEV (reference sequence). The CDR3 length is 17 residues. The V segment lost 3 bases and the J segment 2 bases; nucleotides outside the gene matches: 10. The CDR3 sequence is CASSFEALAGSTDTQYF. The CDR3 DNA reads TGTGCCAGCAGTTTTGAGGCATTAGCGGGGTCCACAGATACGCAGTATTTT.

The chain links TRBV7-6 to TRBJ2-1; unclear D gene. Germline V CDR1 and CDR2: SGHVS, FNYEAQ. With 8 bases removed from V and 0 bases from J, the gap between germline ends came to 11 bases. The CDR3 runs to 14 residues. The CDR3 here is CASLFLSSYNEQFF. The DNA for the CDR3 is TGTGCCAGCTTGTTCCTTAGCTCCTACAATGAGCAGTTCTTC.

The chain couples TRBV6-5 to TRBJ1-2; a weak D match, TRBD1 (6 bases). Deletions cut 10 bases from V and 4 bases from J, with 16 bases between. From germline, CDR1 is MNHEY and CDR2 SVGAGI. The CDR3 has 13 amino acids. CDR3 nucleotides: TGTGCCAACCTTGACGGACAGTCCTATGGCTACACCTTC. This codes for CANLDGQSYGYTF.

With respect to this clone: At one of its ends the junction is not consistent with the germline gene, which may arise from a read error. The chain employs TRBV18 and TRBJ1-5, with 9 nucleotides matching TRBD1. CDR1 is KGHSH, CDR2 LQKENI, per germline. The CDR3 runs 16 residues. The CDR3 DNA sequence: TGTGCCAGCTCACCCAACCCTGGGACAGGGAACCAGCTCCAGCATTTT. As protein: CASSPNPGTGNQLQHF.

The CDR3 sequence: CASSQGPNPMYEQYF. The CDR3 DNA reads as TGTGCCAGCAGTCAGGGGCCGAACCCGATGTACGAGCAGTACTTC. V is TRBV6-5 and J is TRBJ2-7; possibly TRBD1 for D (6 bases). The germline V and J ends were trimmed by 5 bases and 4 bases, with 18 bases remaining between them. This CDR3 has 15 amino acids. Per the germline V gene, CDR1 is MNHEY and CDR2 is SVGAGI.

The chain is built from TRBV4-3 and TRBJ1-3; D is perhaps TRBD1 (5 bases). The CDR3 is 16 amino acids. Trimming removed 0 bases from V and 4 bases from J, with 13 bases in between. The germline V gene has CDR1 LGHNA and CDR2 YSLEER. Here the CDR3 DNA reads TGCGCCAGCAGCCAAGATCCCAGGGCGGACGGAAACACCATATATTTT. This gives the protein CASSQDPRADGNTIYF.

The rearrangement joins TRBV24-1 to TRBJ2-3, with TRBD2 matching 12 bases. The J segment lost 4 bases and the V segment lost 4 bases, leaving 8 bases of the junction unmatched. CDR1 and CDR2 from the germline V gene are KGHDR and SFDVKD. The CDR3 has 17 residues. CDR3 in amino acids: CATSDRRTSGDPDTQYF. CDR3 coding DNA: TGTGCCACCAGTGACCGACGGACTAGCGGGGACCCAGATACGCAGTATTTT.

This CDR3 is CAISAGRGNYGYTF. CDR3 bases: TGTGCCATCAGCGCAGGGAGGGGTAACTATGGCTACACCTTC. The V and J genes are TRBV10-3 and TRBJ1-2; tentatively, D is TRBD1 (5 bases). V lost 6 bases, J lost 1 base, and 12 bases lay in between. Germline V gene sequence: CDR1 ENHRY, CDR2 SYGVKD. CDR3 length equals 14 residues.

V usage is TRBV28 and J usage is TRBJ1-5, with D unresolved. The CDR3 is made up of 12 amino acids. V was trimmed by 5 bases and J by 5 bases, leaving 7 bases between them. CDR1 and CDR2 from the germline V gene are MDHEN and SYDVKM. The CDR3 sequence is CASSVGYQPQHF. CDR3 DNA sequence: TGTGCCAGCAGTGTCGGGTATCAGCCCCAGCATTTT.

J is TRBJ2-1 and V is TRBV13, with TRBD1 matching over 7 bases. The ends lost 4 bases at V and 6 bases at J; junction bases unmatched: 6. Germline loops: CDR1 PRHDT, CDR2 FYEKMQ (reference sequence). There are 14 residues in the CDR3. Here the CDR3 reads CASSSGTEFNEQFF. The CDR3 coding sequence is TGTGCCAGCAGCTCCGGGACAGAATTCAATGAGCAGTTCTTC.